This TCR beta chain was found in a study of CD8+ T cells in alopecia areata. Background on the study: Disease severity was quantified as SALT score of affected scalp area.

V lost 5 bases to trimming and J lost 6 bases, with 9 bases between them. CDR1 is SGHDN, CDR2 FVKESK, per germline. The CDR3 is 12 residues long. Once RNA had been extracted, it was reverse transcribed into cDNA to act as the sequencing template. Libraries were prepared by immunoSEQ multiplex PCR; TCRdb keeps only in-frame clonotypes and omits some of them. The sample has 150,000 to 200,000 clones, roughly 60% seen once. Study-wide results and caveats: Among the cells sequenced in scalp samples are also the resident alphabeta T cells of normal skin. Relative to normal scalp, lesional scalp, especially alopecia totalis/universalis, showed higher clonality. Mice showed clearer TCR sharing than patients did, a gap that was possibly HLA-related.

Treatment denoted: oral pan-JAK inhibitor, 5-10 mg twice daily. The sample holds a few counts of this clone. Its antigen is not known. The sample consisted of CD4+ T cells sorted from blood, taken at week 24, from a patient treated with tofacitinib. This TCR derives from a human donor with alopecia areata. The rearrangement links TRBV14 to TRBJ2-3; D remains unclear. The CDR3 nucleotides are TGTGCCAGCAGCGGTGGGTTGGATACGCAGTATTTT. It yields the protein CASSGGLDTQYF.